This entry lists 14 T cell receptor beta chains sequenced from one sample in a study of blood T cell repertoires in COVID-19. TCRdb's table, derived via immunoSEQ multiplex PCR, lists solely in-frame clones and lacks some. The data contain approximately 360,000 clones, around 92% of them singletons. Sequencing input: peripheral blood. These TCRs come from a man aged 35 to 55 with acute or convalescent COVID-19.

The chain uses TRBV5-6 and TRBJ2-7; D gene ambiguous. Germline CDR1 SGHDT, CDR2 YYEEEE. The CDR3 loop spans 13 amino acids. V shed 4 bases and J shed 6 bases, with 14 bases lying between them. The CDR3 DNA reads as TGTGCCAGCAGCCCGGTCGGTGGCGGCGAGCAGTACTTC. Protein: CASSPVGGGEQYF.

This chain connects TRBV4-1 to TRBJ2-7, with 7 bases aligning to TRBD1. This CDR3 is 15 amino acids long. Germline assignment: CDR1 MGHRA and CDR2 YSYEKL. With V trimmed by 3 bases and J by 0 bases, 5 bases remained unmatched. Written as DNA, the CDR3 is TGCGCCAGCAGCCAGTTACAGGGGCTCTCCTACGAGCAGTACTTC. Translation gives CASSQLQGLSYEQYF.

The rearrangement uses TRBV30 and TRBJ1-2; the D gene is possibly TRBD1 (5 bases). V was shortened by 1 base and J by 4 bases, with 16 bases between the two germline ends. There are 15 residues in the CDR3. The V gene's germline CDR1 is GTSNPN and CDR2 SVGIG (reference sequence). Here the CDR3 DNA reads TGTGCCTGGAGTGGGTCCCGCAGGGCGAGCTATGGCTACACCTTC. Translation gives CAWSGSRRASYGYTF.

The chain employs TRBV30 and TRBJ1-1; D unclear. The CDR3 covers 13 residues. With 2 bases removed from V and 0 bases from J, the gap between germline ends came to 7 bases. Germline V gene lookup returns CDR1 GTSNPN and CDR2 SVGIG (reference sequence). The CDR3 bases are TGTGCCTGGAGTTGGCGGTTGAACACTGAAGCTTTCTTT. It specifies CAWSWRLNTEAFF.

The V call is TRBV2, the J call TRBJ1-2, with no clear D. The CDR3 has 13 residues. Germline CDR1 is SNHLY and CDR2 is FYNNEI. The V end lost 6 bases, the J end lost 3 bases, and 11 bases lay between the germline ends. In nucleotides, the CDR3 is TGTGCCAGCAGCCAGGAATCGGACTATGGCTACACCTTC. This encodes CASSQESDYGYTF.

This chain uses TRBV27 with TRBJ2-1; D not certain. The CDR3 length is 17 residues. Trimming took off 3 bases at V and 4 bases at J, with 19 bases between the two ends. Germline loops: CDR1 MNHEY, CDR2 SMNVEV (reference sequence). DNA of the CDR3: TGTGCCAGCAGTTTCCGCCTGAAGAGCGAGCCGTACAATGAGCAGTTCTTC. Amino acid sequence: CASSFRLKSEPYNEQFF.

The chain carries TRBV5-6 and TRBJ2-5, with TRBD1 matching 7 bases. CDR1 SGHDT and CDR2 YYEEEE come from the germline V gene. J was trimmed by 5 bases and V by 4 bases; bases with no gene match: 5. The CDR3 is made up of 13 amino acids. The CDR3 reads CASSPDRRETQYF. CDR3 DNA: TGTGCCAGCAGCCCGGACAGGAGGGAGACCCAGTACTTC.

The J gene is TRBJ1-2, the V gene TRBV12-3 or TRBV12-4; D gene uncertain. V lost 4 bases, J lost 4 bases, and 10 bases lay in between. The CDR3 extends over 13 amino acids. This chain's CDR3 is CASSYQASYGYTF. CDR3 sequence (DNA): TGTGCCAGCAGTTATCAGGCAAGCTATGGCTACACCTTC.

Details on this clone: Within the sample, other DNA sequences also encode this same CDR3. The chain joins TRBV7-3 to TRBJ2-3, with 8 bases that match TRBD2. Germline V gives CDR1 SGHTA, CDR2 FQGTGA. The junction had 1 base not matched to a gene; V was cut back by 2 bases and J by 0 bases. This CDR3 is built from 15 residues. As DNA, the CDR3 is TGTGCCAGCAGCTTATCGGGAGGGAGCACAGATACGCAGTATTTT. Its translation is CASSLSGGSTDTQYF.

The chain carries TRBV6-2 or TRBV6-3 and TRBJ1-1; 7 bases match TRBD1. The CDR3 has 13 residues. V was clipped by 2 bases and J by 8 bases; unmatched bases: 5. Germline CDR1 MNHEY, CDR2 SVGEGT. CDR3 sequence (DNA): TGTGCCAGCAGTTACCAAGACAGGGCCGAAGCTTTCTTT. Protein sequence: CASSYQDRAEAFF.

The V gene is TRBV20-1, the J gene TRBJ2-7; the D gene is possibly TRBD1 (6 bases). Germline V gene data show CDR1 as DFQATT and CDR2 as SNEGSKA (reference sequence). Deletions cut 5 bases from V and 5 bases from J, with 10 bases between. The CDR3 length is 11 residues. Here the CDR3 DNA reads TGCAGTGCTTCTAGACAGGACGAGCAGTACTTC. This gives the protein CSASRQDEQYF.

This chain joins TRBV28 and TRBJ1-1; D gene ambiguous. V was cut by 1 base and J by 4 bases, with 4 bases left in between. This CDR3 is built from 12 residues. In germline, CDR1 is MDHEN, CDR2 SYDVKM. The CDR3 is CASSLFVTEAFF. Written as DNA, the CDR3 is TGTGCCAGCAGTTTATTCGTCACTGAAGCTTTCTTT.

The gene calls are TRBV5-1 and TRBJ2-1; 11 bases are shared with TRBD2. V shed 2 bases, J shed 4 bases, and the junction held 2 bases outside the gene matches. From germline, CDR1 is SGHRS and CDR2 YFSETQ. CDR3 length: 15 residues. DNA of the CDR3: TGCGCCAGCAGCTTACTAGCGGGGGAGTACAATGAGCAGTTCTTC. It specifies CASSLLAGEYNEQFF.

This rearrangement joins TRBV29-1 to TRBJ1-2; 9 bases map to TRBD1. The CDR3 length is 14 residues. The germline CDR1 and CDR2 sequences are SQVTM and ANQGSEA. After removal of 4 bases from V and 2 bases from J, the junction contained 5 bases not matched to a gene. The CDR3 reads CSVAGTGLNYGYTF. The CDR3 DNA is TGCAGCGTTGCCGGGACAGGGTTAAACTATGGCTACACCTTC.